This T cell receptor beta chain comes out of a study of CD8 T cells in ankylosing spondylitis. TCRdb itself ran the 5' RACE reads through MiXCR, one entry per CDR3 protein. Here the sample spans about 700,000 distinct CDR3 sequences, roughly 19% being singletons. Study conclusions and caveats: A motif in TCR beta, a set of 8 or 9 highly homologous variants, appeared characteristic of ankylosing spondylitis blood.

Per germline, CDR1 MGHDK and CDR2 SYGVNS. CDR3 length equals 15 residues. The V end was cut by 2 bases, the J end by 3 bases, with 8 bases between. In its sample, this clonotype was seen many times. Antigen specificity is unknown. The TCR comes from a male donor with ankylosing spondylitis. The sample consisted of blood, either unsorted or a sorted T cell fraction (not recorded which). The chain has TRBV25-1 and TRBJ1-6; D unclear. The CDR3 DNA reads as TGTGCCAGCAGTGAAGGGAGAGTCTATAATTCACCCCTCCACTTT. Protein: CASSEGRVYNSPLHF.